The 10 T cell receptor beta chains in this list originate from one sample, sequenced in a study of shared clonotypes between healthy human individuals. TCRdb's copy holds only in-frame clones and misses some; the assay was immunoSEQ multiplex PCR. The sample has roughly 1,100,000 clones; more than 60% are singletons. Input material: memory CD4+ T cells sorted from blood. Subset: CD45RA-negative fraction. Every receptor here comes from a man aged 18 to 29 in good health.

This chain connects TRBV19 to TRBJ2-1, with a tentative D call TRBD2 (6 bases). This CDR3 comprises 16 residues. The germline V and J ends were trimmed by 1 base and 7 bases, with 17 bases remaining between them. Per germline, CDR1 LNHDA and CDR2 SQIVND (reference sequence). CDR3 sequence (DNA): TGTGCCAGTAGTATAGGGGACCCCGGAGGGTGGAATGAGCAGTTCTTC. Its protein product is CASSIGDPGGWNEQFF.

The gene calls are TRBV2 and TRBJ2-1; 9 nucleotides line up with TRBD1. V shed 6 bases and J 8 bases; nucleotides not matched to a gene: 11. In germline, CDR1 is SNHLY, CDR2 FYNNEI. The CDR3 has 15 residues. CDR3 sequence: CASRTGTGTLHEQFF. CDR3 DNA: TGTGCCAGCAGGACCGGGACAGGGACCCTCCATGAGCAGTTCTTC. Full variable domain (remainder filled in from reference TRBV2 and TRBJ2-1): EPEVTQTPSHQVTQMGQEVILRCVPISNHLYFYWYRQILGQKVEFLVSFYNNEISEKSEIFDDQFSVERPDGSNFTLKIRSTKLEDSAMYFCASRTGTGTLHEQFFGPGTRLTVL.

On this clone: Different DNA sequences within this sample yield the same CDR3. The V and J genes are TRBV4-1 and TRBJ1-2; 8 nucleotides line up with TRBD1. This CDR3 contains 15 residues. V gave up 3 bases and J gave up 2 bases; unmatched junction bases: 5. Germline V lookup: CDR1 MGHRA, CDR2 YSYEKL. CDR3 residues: CASSQAGQGNYGYTF. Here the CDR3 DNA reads TGCGCCAGCAGCCAGGCTGGACAGGGAAACTATGGCTACACCTTC.

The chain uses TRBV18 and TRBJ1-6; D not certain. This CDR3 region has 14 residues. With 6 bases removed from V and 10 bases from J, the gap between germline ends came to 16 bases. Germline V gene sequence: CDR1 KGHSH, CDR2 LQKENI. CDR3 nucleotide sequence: TGTGCCAGCTCCCGTCTTGAGAGCGACTCACCCCTCCACTTT. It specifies CASSRLESDSPLHF.

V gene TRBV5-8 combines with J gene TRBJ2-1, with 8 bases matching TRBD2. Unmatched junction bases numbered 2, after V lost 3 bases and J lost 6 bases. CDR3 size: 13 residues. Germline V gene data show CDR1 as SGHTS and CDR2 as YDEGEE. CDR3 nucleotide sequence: TGTGCCAGCAGCTCCGGACTAGCCAATGAGCAGTTCTTC. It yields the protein CASSSGLANEQFF. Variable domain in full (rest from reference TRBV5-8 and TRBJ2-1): EAGVTQSPTHLIKTRGQQATLRCSPISGHTSVYWYQQALGLGLQFLLWYDEGEERNRGNFPPRFSGRQFPNYSSELNVNALELEDSALYLCASSSGLANEQFFGPGTRLTVL.

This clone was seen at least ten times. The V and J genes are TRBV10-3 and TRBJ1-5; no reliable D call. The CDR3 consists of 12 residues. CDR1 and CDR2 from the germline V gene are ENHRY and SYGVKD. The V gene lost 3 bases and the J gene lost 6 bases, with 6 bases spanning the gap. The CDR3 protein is CAISEGFQPQHF. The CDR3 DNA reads TGTGCCATCAGTGAAGGTTTTCAGCCCCAGCATTTT.

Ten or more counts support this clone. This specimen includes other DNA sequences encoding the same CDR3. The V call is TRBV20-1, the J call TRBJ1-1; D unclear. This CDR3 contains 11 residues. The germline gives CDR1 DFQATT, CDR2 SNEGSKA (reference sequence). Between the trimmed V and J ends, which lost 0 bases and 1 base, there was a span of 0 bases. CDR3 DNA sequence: TGCAGTGCTAGAGAGAACACTGAAGCTTTCTTT. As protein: CSARENTEAFF.

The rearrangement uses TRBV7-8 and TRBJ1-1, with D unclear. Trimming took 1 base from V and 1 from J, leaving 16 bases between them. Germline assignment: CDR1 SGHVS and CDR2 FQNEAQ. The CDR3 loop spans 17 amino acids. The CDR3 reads CASSLVATLGSNTEAFF. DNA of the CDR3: TGTGCCAGCAGCTTAGTCGCCACACTTGGTTCGAACACTGAAGCTTTCTTT. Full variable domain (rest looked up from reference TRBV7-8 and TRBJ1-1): GAGVSQSPRYKVAKRGQDVALRCDPISGHVSLFWYQQALGQGPEFLTYFQNEAQLDKSGLPSDRFFAERPEGSVSTLKIQRTQQEDSAVYLCASSLVATLGSNTEAFFGQGTRLTVV.

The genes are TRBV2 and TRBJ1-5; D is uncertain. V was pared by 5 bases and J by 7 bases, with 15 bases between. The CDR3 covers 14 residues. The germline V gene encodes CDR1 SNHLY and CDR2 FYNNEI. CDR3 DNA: TGTGCCAGCAGTTGGGGAAGTTTGGGACAGCCCCAGCATTTT. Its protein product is CASSWGSLGQPQHF.

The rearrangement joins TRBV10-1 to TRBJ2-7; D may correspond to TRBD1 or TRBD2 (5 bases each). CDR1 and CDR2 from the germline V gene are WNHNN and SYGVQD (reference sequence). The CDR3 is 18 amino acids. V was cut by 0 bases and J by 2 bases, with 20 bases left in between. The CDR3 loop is CASSESALLLGAPYEQYF. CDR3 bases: TGCGCCAGCAGTGAGTCGGCGTTGCTACTAGGGGCCCCCTACGAGCAGTACTTC.